The rows below give T cell receptor beta chains drawn from one sample of a study of shared clonotypes between healthy human individuals. Generated by immunoSEQ multiplex PCR, the TCRdb table keeps only in-frame clones and is missing some. Of 2,100,000 or so clones listed, approximately 96% were seen once; the top ten hold roughly 0.13%. The material sequenced was naive CD4+ T cells sorted from blood. These TCRs come from a man aged 18 to 35 in good health. Each CDR3 is given with its conserved first and last residue. A D gene is named only where the DNA matches it firmly. Only part of the rows carry a size: once, few, many, or a class if the clone is expanded.

d_gene | abundance | j_gene | v_gene | len | CDR3aa | CDR3nt
- | - | TRBJ2-7 | TRBV6-6 | 14 | CASSQGPSPYEQYF | TGTGCCAGCAGCCAGGGCCCATCTCCCTACGAGCAGTACTTC
- | - | TRBJ2-7 | TRBV7-9 | 17 | CASSSGVDSHTLYEQYF | TGTGCCAGCAGCTCTGGAGTGGACAGCCATACCCTCTACGAGCAGTACTTC
- | - | TRBJ2-7 | TRBV28 | 13 | CASSLGLTYEQYF | TGTGCCAGCAGTTTGGGACTGACCTACGAGCAGTACTTC
TRBD1 | - | TRBJ1-2 | TRBV27 | 17 | CASLPRTGGVLNYGYTF | TGTGCCAGCCTCCCCCGGACAGGGGGCGTTCTTAACTATGGCTACACCTTC
- | - | TRBJ1-3 | TRBV18 | 16 | CASSQNLFQNSNTIYF | TGTGCCAGCTCACAGAACCTATTCCAAAACTCCAACACCATATATTTT
- | - | TRBJ1-1 | TRBV4-1 | 16 | CASSHPSGGVGTEAFF | TGCGCCAGCAGCCACCCGTCGGGGGGGGTGGGCACTGAAGCTTTCTTT
- | - | TRBJ2-7 | TRBV18 | 13 | CASSPGSSYEQYF | TGTGCCAGCTCACCGGGGAGCTCCTACGAGCAGTACTTC
- | - | TRBJ2-7 | TRBV18 | 14 | CASSPPSGTYEQYF | TGTGCCAGCTCACCACCTTCAGGGACCTACGAGCAGTACTTC
TRBD2 | - | TRBJ2-5 | TRBV10-2 | 13 | CASFRGGWETQYF | TGCGCCTCCTTTCGCGGGGGTTGGGAGACCCAGTACTTC
- | once | TRBJ1-2 | TRBV30 | 13 | CAWEFGTNYGYTF | TGTGCCTGGGAGTTCGGCACTAACTATGGCTACACCTTC
TRBD2 | - | TRBJ2-3 | TRBV7-9 | 16 | CASTFREGWAADTQYF | TGTGCCAGCACCTTCAGGGAGGGATGGGCGGCAGATACGCAGTATTTT